A single sample gave rise to the 5 T cell receptor beta chains below, sequenced in a study of T cell responses to AZD1222 COVID-19 vaccine. Produced via immunoSEQ multiplex PCR; TCRdb's table is partial and in-frame only. This sample has 150,000 to 180,000 clones; 85% to 95% occur once, and the top ten carry approximately 1.5%. The input for sequencing was peripheral blood, taken 28 days after the second AZD1222 dose. The receptors originated from an adult who received the AZD1222 COVID-19 vaccine.

V usage is TRBV7-2 and J usage is TRBJ2-3, with 10 bases matching TRBD1. Germline CDR1 SGHTA, CDR2 FQGNSA. V lost 6 bases, J lost 0 bases, and 3 bases stayed unmatched. There are 15 residues in the CDR3. The CDR3 nucleotides are TGTGCCAGCAGAAGGACAGGGGGGAGCACAGATACGCAGTATTTT. Translated, it gives CASRRTGGSTDTQYF.

The chain employs TRBV28 and TRBJ1-5, with 7 bases lining up with TRBD1. The V gene's germline CDR1 is MDHEN and CDR2 SYDVKM. CDR3 length: 14 amino acids. Unmatched junction bases numbered 9, after V lost 6 bases and J lost 7 bases. The CDR3: CASRHAAGGQPQHF. In DNA form, the CDR3 reads TGTGCCAGCAGACACGCTGCAGGGGGGCAGCCCCAGCATTTT. The full variable domain, with the rest looked up from reference TRBV28 and TRBJ1-5, is DVKVTQSSRYLVKRTGEKVFLECVQDMDHENMFWYRQDPGLGLRLIYFSYDVKMKEKGDIPEGYSVSREKKERFSLILESASTNQTSMYLCASRHAAGGQPQHFGDGTRLSIL.

The chain carries TRBV14 and TRBJ2-6; tentatively, D is TRBD1 (6 bases). Trimming took off 4 bases at V and 4 bases at J, with 17 bases between the two ends. This CDR3 spans 17 amino acids. CDR1 SGHDN and CDR2 FVKESK come from the germline V gene. This chain's CDR3 is CASSPKIGTRGANVLTF. The CDR3 DNA reads as TGTGCCAGCAGCCCAAAGATCGGGACACGGGGGGCCAACGTCCTGACTTTC.

The chain has TRBV7-3 and TRBJ2-7; a possible D gene is TRBD1 (6 bases). The length of the CDR3 is 14 residues. CDR1 is SGHTA and CDR2 is FQGTGA in the germline V gene. Trimming removed 1 base from V and 6 bases from J, with 13 bases in between. The CDR3 bases are TGTGCCAGCAGCTTAAGTAACAGGGCCGGCGAGCAGTACTTC. Protein sequence: CASSLSNRAGEQYF.

V is TRBV5-4 and J is TRBJ2-1; TRBD2 matches 7 bases. Germline CDR1 SGHNT, CDR2 YYREEE (reference sequence). With 4 bases clipped from V and 7 bases from J, the junction kept 14 bases outside the gene matches. The CDR3 consists of 16 residues. CDR3 in DNA: TGTGCCAGCAGCGTCTCTGGCGGGAGATCTTGGAATGAGCAGTTCTTC. Its translation: CASSVSGGRSWNEQFF. Filled out from reference TRBV5-4 and TRBJ2-1, the complete variable domain reads ETGVTQSPTHLIKTRGQQVTLRCSSQSGHNTVSWYQQALGQGPQFIFQYYREEENGRGNFPPRFSGLQFPNYSSELNVNALELDDSALYLCASSVSGGRSWNEQFFGPGTRLTVL.